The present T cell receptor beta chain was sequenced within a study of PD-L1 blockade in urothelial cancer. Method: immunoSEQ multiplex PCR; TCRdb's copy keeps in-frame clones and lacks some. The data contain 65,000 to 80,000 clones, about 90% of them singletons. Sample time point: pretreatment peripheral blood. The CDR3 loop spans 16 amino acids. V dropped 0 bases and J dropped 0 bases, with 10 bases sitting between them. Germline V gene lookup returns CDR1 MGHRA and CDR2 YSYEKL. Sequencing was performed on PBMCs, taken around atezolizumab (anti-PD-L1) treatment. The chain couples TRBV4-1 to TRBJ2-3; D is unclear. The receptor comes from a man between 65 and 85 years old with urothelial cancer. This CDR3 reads CASSQEEVGSTDTQYF. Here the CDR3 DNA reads TGCGCCAGCAGCCAAGAAGAGGTCGGGAGCACAGATACGCAGTATTTT.